This T cell receptor (beta chain) was sequenced during a study of blood T cells in healthy people across ages. Study results and caveats: Naive and antigen-experienced cells could not be conclusively compared, given unsorted PBMCs. Roughly linear age-related decline in beta diversity appeared, significant by age about 37.

This clonotype was seen only a few times. The antigen is unknown. The authors drew 8 to 10 milliliters of peripheral blood from each donor. Then a second PCR, running about 6 to 12 cycles, was carried out with a sample-barcoded 5' primer and a J-beta primer mix. Sequencing yielded, for each sample, at least 2.5 million paired-end reads carrying CDR3. MiXCR was run by TCRdb on the 5' RACE reads, yielding one entry per CDR3 protein. This repertoire shows 730,000 or so distinct CDR3 sequences, 43% found once; its top ten account for 20% to 25%. The source is a woman aged 55 to 70 in good health. Sequenced sample: blood.

CDR3 coding DNA: TGCAGTGCTACCCTTACTGGGTCCAGCTCCTACAATGAGCAGTTCTTC. Translation gives CSATLTGSSSYNEQFF. The gene calls are TRBV20-1 and TRBJ2-1; the D is unclear. This CDR3 region has 16 residues. CDR1 and CDR2 from the germline V gene are DFQATT and SNEGSKA (reference sequence). Between the trimmed V and J ends, which lost 4 bases and 0 bases, there was a span of 16 bases.